The rows below give T cell receptor beta chains drawn from one sample of a study of T cell responses to AZD1222 COVID-19 vaccine. The protocol was immunoSEQ multiplex PCR, while the TCRdb copy is restricted to in-frame clones and leaves out a portion. The table records roughly 90,000 clones, 80% to 90% of them present only once. Source: peripheral blood, taken on day 0 of AZD1222 vaccination. These receptor sequences come from an adult in good health. The CDR3 runs from the conserved cysteine through the conserved F or W. D genes are given only for firm matches. Only part of the rows carry a size: once, few, many, or a class if the clone is expanded.

j_call clone_size v_call d_call cdr3_nt cdr3_aa
TRBJ2-1 once TRBV7-7 - TGTGCTAGCAGCTTTGGACTCGCCAGGGGCAATGAGCAGTTCTTC CASSFGLARGNEQFF
TRBJ1-6 - TRBV5-1 TRBD1 TGCGCCAGCAGCTCCGCGGAAACAGGGGGTTCACCCCTCCACTTT CASSSAETGGSPLHF
TRBJ2-2 - TRBV7-2 TRBD2 TGTGCCAGCAGCTTAGCAGAACTAGCGGGAGGGTTCACCGGGGAGCTGTTTTTT CASSLAELAGGFTGELFF
TRBJ2-1 - TRBV7-2 - TGTGCCAGCAGCGGGGGCTCCTACAATGAGCAGTTCTTC CASSGGSYNEQFF
TRBJ1-4 - TRBV7-9 - TGTGCCAGCAGCTTATCGCCGGTCAATGAAAAACTGTTTTTT CASSLSPVNEKLFF
TRBJ2-2 - TRBV7-8 - TGTGCCAGCAGCTTGAGGGGGGACTTGAACACCGGGGAGCTGTTTTTT CASSLRGDLNTGELFF
TRBJ2-7 - TRBV11-3 TRBD1 TGTGCCAGCAGCTTAGATGGGACAGGGCAATGGGACTACGAGCAGTACTTC CASSLDGTGQWDYEQYF
TRBJ2-1 - TRBV14 - TGTGCCAGCAGCCAACAGAGTTACAATGAGCAGTTCTTC CASSQQSYNEQFF
TRBJ1-1 - TRBV18 - TGTGCCAGCTCACCGGGGAGCGCTGAAGCTTTCTTT CASSPGSAEAFF
TRBJ2-5 - TRBV5-6 - TGTGCCAGCATCAATTCCAGGCGCAGTCAAGAGACCCAGTACTTC CASINSRRSQETQYF
TRBJ2-7 - TRBV5-1 - TGCGCCAGCAGCTTGGGACAGTACGAGCAGTACTTC CASSLGQYEQYF
TRBJ1-1 - TRBV6-5 - TGTGCCAGCAAGCTCACAGTGAACACTGAAGCTTTCTTT CASKLTVNTEAFF
TRBJ1-1 - TRBV9 TRBD1 TGTGCCAGCAGCGTTGAGAGGGGGCGATCCCTAAACACTGAAGCTTTCTTT CASSVERGRSLNTEAFF
TRBJ2-7 - TRBV15 TRBD2 TGTGCCACCAGCAGAGAAGCGGGGGTCTCCTACGAGCAGTACTTC CATSREAGVSYEQYF
TRBJ1-1 - TRBV6-5 TRBD1 TGTGCCAGCAAACCTTGGGACAGGGAAGCTTTCTTT CASKPWDREAFF
TRBJ2-7 - TRBV7-2 TRBD2 TGTGCCAGCAGCGTTAACAGCGGGGGGCGAGACGAGCAGTACTTC CASSVNSGGRDEQYF
TRBJ1-4 few TRBV2 - TGTGCCAGCAGTAAAAGGGACGGTGAAAAACTGTTTTTT CASSKRDGEKLFF
TRBJ1-1 once TRBV2 - TGTGCCAGCACCTGGGGGTGGGCTGAAGCTTTCTTT CASTWGWAEAFF
TRBJ1-2 - TRBV6-2/TRBV6-3 - TGTGCCAGCAGTTACCTTTCCGGGAACTATGGCTACACCTTC CASSYLSGNYGYTF
TRBJ2-7 once TRBV12-5 TRBD1 TGTGCTAGTGGTAAGCCGGGACAGGGCAGCTACGAGCAGTACTTC CASGKPGQGSYEQYF
TRBJ1-1 - TRBV13 - TGTGCCAGCAGCGCACAGACTCTGGGGAAAGCTTTCTTT CASSAQTLGKAFF
TRBJ2-3 - TRBV15 TRBD2 TGTGCCACCAGCAACTTCGGAGCTAGCGGGAGTGTAGCAGATACGCAGTATTTT CATSNFGASGSVADTQYF
TRBJ1-1 - TRBV7-9 - TGTGCCAGCAGCTATGCCCTGAACACTGAAGCTTTCTTT CASSYALNTEAFF
TRBJ2-1 - TRBV4-2 TRBD2 TGTGCCAGCAGCCCTAGCGGGGGGAATGAGCAGTTCTTC CASSPSGGNEQFF
TRBJ1-5 once TRBV19 - TGTGCCAGTAGTATTATGGGAGGAGGCAATCAGCCCCAGCATTTT CASSIMGGGNQPQHF
TRBJ1-5 - TRBV6-1 - TGTGCCAGCAGTGAGCATAGCAATCAGCCCCAGCATTTT CASSEHSNQPQHF
TRBJ1-5 - TRBV21-1 - TGTGCCAGCAGCAAAGAAACAGGCGTAAATCAGCCCCAGCATTTT CASSKETGVNQPQHF
TRBJ2-7 - TRBV30 - TGTGCCTGGAGTCGTGGTTACTCCTACGAGCAGTACTTC CAWSRGYSYEQYF
TRBJ1-2 - TRBV5-4 - TGTGCCAGCAGCTTTTCTTTTGTGGGCGCCTCCGGCTACACCTTC CASSFSFVGASGYTF
TRBJ1-1 - TRBV7-9 - TGTGCCAGCAGCACCAACAGGGACCCGAACACTGAAGCTTTCTTT CASSTNRDPNTEAFF
TRBJ1-5 - TRBV7-2 - TGTGCCAGCAGCTTAACAGGGTATGAGGATCAGCCCCAGCATTTT CASSLTGYEDQPQHF
TRBJ1-1 - TRBV19 TRBD1 TGTGCCAGTAGTCACAGGGGAAGTGGGACTGAAGCTTTCTTT CASSHRGSGTEAFF
TRBJ1-3 - TRBV6-5 - TGTGCCAGCAGAGGGGCCGTTTCTGGAAACACCATATATTTT CASRGAVSGNTIYF
TRBJ1-1 few TRBV7-9 - TGTGCCAGCAGCGATCGGACCACTGAAGCTTTCTTT CASSDRTTEAFF
TRBJ2-5 - TRBV5-4 - TGTGCCAGCAGCTTGGGCAGCCACCAAGAGACCCAGTACTTC CASSLGSHQETQYF
TRBJ2-3 - TRBV18 - TGTGCCAGCTCACCACTTTCCCCGGTGGGGACAGATACGCAGTATTTT CASSPLSPVGTDTQYF
TRBJ2-7 - TRBV5-1 TRBD2 TGCGCCAGCACCCAAAGGACTAGCGGACCCTACGAGCAGTACTTC CASTQRTSGPYEQYF
TRBJ1-1 - TRBV11-1 - TGTGCCAGCAGCTTAGATCCGGGCATGAACACTGAAGCTTTCTTT CASSLDPGMNTEAFF
TRBJ2-7 - TRBV2 TRBD2 TGTGCCAGCAGTGTAGCGGGCCGGGCCTACGAGCAGTACTTC CASSVAGRAYEQYF
TRBJ1-1 - TRBV11-1 TRBD1 TGTGCCAGCAGCTCCAGGGGACAGCCGACTGAAGCTTTCTTT CASSSRGQPTEAFF
TRBJ1-3 - TRBV27 TRBD1 TGTGCCAGCAGTTTACAGGGGGCGGAAGGAAACACCATATATTTT CASSLQGAEGNTIYF
TRBJ1-1 - TRBV4-1 - TGCGCCAGCAGCCAAGATAAGGGGAGTTACACTGAAGCTTTCTTT CASSQDKGSYTEAFF
TRBJ1-2 - TRBV9 - TGTGCCAGCAGCGCCCAGCGCAACTATGGCTACACCTTC CASSAQRNYGYTF
TRBJ2-1 - TRBV6-5 TRBD2 TGTGCCAGCAGTTACAGTGGGACTAGCGCTTACAATGAGCAGTTCTTC CASSYSGTSAYNEQFF
TRBJ2-1 - TRBV7-3 TRBD2 TGTGCCAGCAGCTTAAGGGGCGGGAGGGCCTACAATGAGCAGTTCTTC CASSLRGGRAYNEQFF
TRBJ1-2 - TRBV7-2 - TGTGCCAGCAGCTTAAGGATACCTAACTATGGCTACACCTTC CASSLRIPNYGYTF
TRBJ2-6 - TRBV2 - TGTGCCAGCAGTGAAGGGACCTCTGGGGCCAACGTCCTGACTTTC CASSEGTSGANVLTF
TRBJ1-4 - TRBV19 - TGTGCCAGTAGCCCCCTCTCGAGGACCCGAGAAAAACTGTTTTTT CASSPLSRTREKLFF
TRBJ1-1 - TRBV5-1 TRBD1 TGCGCCAGCAGCTTGATTTCCGGGACAGGTGGTGAAGCTTTCTTT CASSLISGTGGEAFF
TRBJ1-3 - TRBV3-1/TRBV3-2 - TGTGCCAGCAGCCAAGATGGGGGCTCTGGAAACACCATATATTTT CASSQDGGSGNTIYF
TRBJ2-7 - TRBV6-2/TRBV6-3 - TGTGCCAGCAGTTACTCAATTTACCCCCTATCATCCTACGAGCAGTACTTC CASSYSIYPLSSYEQYF
TRBJ2-7 - TRBV19 TRBD1 TGTGCCAGTACCTCGGACAGGGAAGAGCAGTACTTC CASTSDREEQYF
TRBJ2-7 - TRBV28 - TGTGCCAGCAGTTTTAGCACGCGTGTCTACGAGCAGTACTTC CASSFSTRVYEQYF
TRBJ1-6 - TRBV27 TRBD1 TGTGCCAGCAGACCAGACAGGGCGGAATCACCCCTCCACTTT CASRPDRAESPLHF
TRBJ2-7 - TRBV19 - TGTGCCAGTAGTATAGATACCCGATACGAGCAGTACTTC CASSIDTRYEQYF
TRBJ2-1 - TRBV30 TRBD1 TGTGCCTGGAGTGTGACAGGGCTGGTTGGGAGTGAGCAGTTCTTC CAWSVTGLVGSEQFF
TRBJ1-1 - TRBV4-1 - TGCGCCAGCAGCCAAGAGCAAGGGTGGACTGAAGCTTTCTTT CASSQEQGWTEAFF